This T cell receptor (beta chain) emerged from a study of T cells in Graves' hyperthyroidism and ophthalmopathy. Study background: Staff took peripheral blood when the initial diagnosis was made, before any treatment began.

A lack of ophthalmopathy progression within 18 months defined stable Graves' hyperthyroidism. This clonotype turned up a few times. What it binds is unknown. The study, taken as a whole, reports: Ophthalmopathy, as predicted by the model, came a median roughly 6.5 months after the prediction.

V lost 5 bases to trimming and J lost 6 bases, with 14 bases between them. This CDR3 has 14 residues. Amplification of TCR beta CDR3 regions was performed using RNA transcripts as template. RT-PCR in the first round (using the HTBI primer set) targeted the TCR CDR3. TCRdb processed the multiplex PCR reads anew with MiXCR; each CDR3 protein has one entry. The sample carries around 800,000 distinct CDR3 sequences, 35% to 45% recorded once. This rearrangement joins TRBV12-3 or TRBV12-4 to TRBJ1-5; a weak D match, TRBD1 (5 bases). The source material was blood. The TCR comes from a man aged 18 to 35 with Graves' hyperthyroidism. Here the CDR3 DNA reads TGTGCCAGCAGTCACGACAGAAAGGGTCAGCCCCAGCATTTT. It yields the protein CASSHDRKGQPQHF.